This is a list of T cell receptor beta chains from one sample in a study of T cells after posttransplantation cyclophosphamide. TCRdb's table, derived via immunoSEQ multiplex PCR, lists solely in-frame clones and lacks some. This table holds some 10,000 clones, approximately 82% found once. Specimen: PBMCs, collected 1,800 to 2,000 days after a stem cell transplant with posttransplant cyclophosphamide. The receptors here all came from a female patient aged 40-50 years who received an allogeneic stem cell transplant from a related donor, was CMV-positive, and had no GVHD. Some T cells may arise from the graft donor. Each CDR3 is given with its conserved first and last residue. D genes are given only for firm matches. Clone size is given for some rows only: seen once, a few or many times, or a class if the clone is expanded.

j_gene	v_gene	abundance	d_gene	CDR3aa	CDR3nt
TRBJ1-4	TRBV29-1	.	TRBD1	CSARTGFEKLFF	TGCAGCGCCCGGACAGGGTTTGAAAAACTGTTTTTT
TRBJ2-3	TRBV2	.	TRBD2	CASRRPGLAADTQYF	TGTGCCAGCAGACGTCCGGGACTAGCGGCAGATACGCAGTATTTT
TRBJ1-5	TRBV6-1	.	.	CASTTGSNQPQHF	TGTGCCAGCACTACAGGGAGCAATCAGCCCCAGCATTTT
TRBJ1-1	TRBV7-2	.	TRBD1	CASSSTGGPTEAFF	TGTGCCAGCAGCTCCACAGGGGGCCCCACTGAAGCTTTCTTT
TRBJ1-2	TRBV19	.	.	CASTPGGMSNYGYTF	TGTGCCAGTACCCCCGGAGGGATGTCAAACTATGGCTACACCTTC
TRBJ1-1	TRBV10-2	.	TRBD1	CASRDRGFLNTEAFF	TGCGCCAGCAGGGACAGGGGGTTTTTGAACACTGAAGCTTTCTTT
TRBJ1-1	TRBV7-3	once	.	CASSSRSTGWAFF	TGTGCCAGCAGCTCCCGCTCAACAGGGTGGGCTTTCTTT
TRBJ1-5	TRBV19	.	TRBD1	CASSVWTGLKGNQPQHF	TGTGCCAGTAGCGTTTGGACAGGGCTTAAGGGCAATCAGCCCCAGCATTTT
TRBJ2-1	TRBV15	.	.	CATSRGGSEQFF	TGTGCCACCAGCAGAGGCGGGTCTGAGCAGTTCTTC
TRBJ2-3	TRBV7-6	.	TRBD2	CASSPSGGPWDTQYF	TGTGCCAGCAGCCCTAGCGGGGGGCCCTGGGATACGCAGTATTTT
TRBJ2-4	TRBV7-9	.	.	CASSWTVSRYLAKNIQYF	TGTGCCAGCAGTTGGACAGTCTCCCGCTACCTAGCCAAAAACATTCAGTACTTC
TRBJ1-1	TRBV4-2	.	.	CASSQEDPGTEAFF	TGTGCCAGCAGCCAAGAAGACCCGGGGACTGAAGCTTTCTTT
TRBJ2-3	TRBV7-2	.	.	CASSPDSLGTDTQYF	TGTGCCAGCAGCCCGGACAGTTTAGGCACAGATACGCAGTATTTT
TRBJ1-1	TRBV4-3	.	.	CASSQNSGTEAFF	TGCGCCAGCAGCCAAAACTCAGGCACTGAAGCTTTCTTT
TRBJ2-7	TRBV28	once	TRBD2	CASSPPGRGASYEQYF	TGTGCCAGCAGTCCTCCCGGGAGGGGAGCCTCCTACGAGCAGTACTTC
TRBJ2-7	TRBV18	.	.	CASSPDSNYEQYF	TGTGCCAGCTCACCCGACAGCAACTACGAGCAGTACTTC
TRBJ2-7	TRBV12-5	.	.	CASGLEQGLSYEQYF	TGTGCTAGTGGTTTGGAACAGGGCCTCAGCTACGAGCAGTACTTC
TRBJ1-5	TRBV19	.	TRBD1	CASSTGTGSNQPQHF	TGTGCCAGTAGTACCGGGACAGGAAGCAATCAGCCCCAGCATTTT
TRBJ1-1	TRBV5-1	.	TRBD1	CASSWTGLNTEAFF	TGCGCCAGCAGCTGGACAGGGTTGAACACTGAAGCTTTCTTT
TRBJ2-2	TRBV7-2	.	.	CASSFSVGVGTGELFF	TGTGCCAGCAGCTTTTCTGTAGGGGTCGGCACCGGGGAGCTGTTTTTT
TRBJ1-1	TRBV6-5	few	.	CASSYLRGTEAFF	TGTGCCAGCAGTTACTTACGGGGTACTGAAGCTTTCTTT
TRBJ2-3	TRBV4-1	.	.	CASSQELGGWLGSTDTQYF	TGCGCCAGCAGCCAAGAGTTGGGGGGTTGGCTAGGTAGCACAGATACGCAGTATTTT
TRBJ1-5	TRBV18	.	TRBD1	CASSLRTGVGNQPQHF	TGTGCCAGCTCACTACGGACAGGGGTTGGCAATCAGCCCCAGCATTTT
TRBJ2-7	TRBV2	.	TRBD2	CASNSGGYEQYF	TGTGCCAGCAACTCGGGGGGCTACGAGCAGTACTTC
TRBJ2-7	TRBV4-1	few	TRBD1	CASSQGATGVYEQYF	TGCGCCAGCAGCCAAGGGGCGACAGGGGTCTACGAGCAGTACTTC
TRBJ2-3	TRBV15	.	.	CATSSQAGVTQYF	TGTGCCACCAGCAGCCAAGCAGGGGTTACGCAGTATTTT
TRBJ2-3	TRBV7-2	once	.	CASSRAPGDTQYF	TGTGCCAGCAGCCGTGCGCCCGGGGATACGCAGTATTTT
TRBJ2-1	TRBV29-1	.	TRBD1	CSVALGQGGEQFF	TGCAGCGTAGCGCTCGGACAGGGCGGGGAGCAGTTCTTC
TRBJ1-6	TRBV9	few	.	CASSVGGAGSHSPLHF	TGTGCCAGCAGCGTAGGTGGGGCAGGTTCGCATTCACCCCTCCACTTT
TRBJ2-3	TRBV9	.	.	CASSPPGGARTDTQYF	TGTGCCAGCAGCCCCCCGGGGGGCGCCCGCACAGATACGCAGTATTTT
TRBJ1-1	TRBV5-1	.	.	CASSPVGGNTEAFF	TGCGCCAGCAGCCCGGTGGGGGGGAACACTGAAGCTTTCTTT
TRBJ1-2	TRBV28	.	.	CASSFPSPDGYTF	TGTGCCAGCAGTTTCCCTAGTCCGGATGGCTACACCTTC
TRBJ1-1	TRBV5-1	.	.	CASSLDLNTEAFF	TGCGCCAGCAGCCTAGACCTGAACACTGAAGCTTTCTTT
TRBJ2-2	TRBV11-3	few	TRBD2	CASSPYISDGGTGELFF	TGTGCCAGCAGCCCTTATATCTCGGACGGGGGGACCGGGGAGCTGTTTTTT
TRBJ2-2	TRBV9	.	.	CASSVEGRQGELFF	TGTGCCAGCAGCGTAGAAGGACGTCAGGGTGAGCTGTTTTTT
TRBJ2-7	TRBV4-2	.	TRBD1	CASSQDFGTGLYEQYF	TGTGCCAGCAGCCAAGATTTTGGGACAGGGCTCTACGAGCAGTACTTC
TRBJ1-5	TRBV9	.	.	CASSVDGSGNQPQHF	TGTGCCAGCAGCGTAGACGGGAGCGGGAATCAGCCCCAGCATTTT
TRBJ2-7	TRBV5-5	.	.	CASSWAGIYEQYF	TGTGCCAGCAGCTGGGCAGGAATCTACGAGCAGTACTTC
TRBJ2-5	TRBV7-3	.	.	CASSSTGSWLEAQYF	TGTGCCAGCAGCTCCACCGGGTCCTGGTTGGAGGCCCAGTACTTC
TRBJ1-1	TRBV7-9	.	.	CASSPWGVGTEAFF	TGTGCCAGCAGCCCCTGGGGGGTTGGCACTGAAGCTTTCTTT
TRBJ1-1	TRBV7-8	.	.	CASSSGARNTEAFF	TGTGCCAGCAGCTCAGGGGCGCGGAACACTGAAGCTTTCTTT
TRBJ2-5	TRBV5-1	.	.	CASSLKGAQETQYF	TGCGCCAGCAGCTTGAAAGGGGCCCAAGAGACCCAGTACTTC
TRBJ2-6	TRBV12-5	.	.	CASGVSGPSGANVLTF	TGTGCTAGTGGGGTATCAGGGCCCTCTGGGGCCAACGTCCTGACTTTC
TRBJ2-3	TRBV11-2	.	.	CASSQDISADTQYF	TGTGCCAGCAGCCAAGACATAAGTGCAGATACGCAGTATTTT
TRBJ2-1	TRBV10-1	once	.	CASSESAASYNEQFF	TGCGCCAGCAGTGAGTCAGCGGCCTCCTACAATGAGCAGTTCTTC
TRBJ2-7	TRBV11-2	.	TRBD2	CASSPFGGGYEQYF	TGTGCCAGCAGCCCCTTTGGCGGGGGCTACGAGCAGTACTTC
TRBJ1-5	TRBV27	.	.	CASRATGNGQPQHF	TGTGCCAGCAGGGCTACAGGGAACGGTCAGCCCCAGCATTTT
TRBJ2-7	TRBV5-5	.	TRBD2	CASSPRGGTSYEQYF	TGTGCCAGCAGCCCGCGGGGGGGCACCTCCTACGAGCAGTACTTC
TRBJ2-7	TRBV5-8	.	TRBD2	CASSSGLAGTEEQYF	TGTGCCAGCAGCTCGGGACTAGCGGGGACGGAGGAGCAGTACTTC
TRBJ2-1	TRBV5-1	.	TRBD2	CASSNGDSGAYNEQFF	TGCGCCAGCAGCAATGGTGATAGCGGGGCCTACAATGAGCAGTTCTTC
TRBJ2-7	TRBV15	.	.	CATSPLGTSYEQYF	TGTGCCACCAGCCCACTCGGGACATCCTACGAGCAGTACTTC
TRBJ2-2	TRBV9	.	.	CASSVKGAGELFF	TGTGCCAGCAGCGTAAAAGGGGCCGGGGAGCTGTTTTTT
TRBJ1-1	TRBV5-1	.	TRBD1	CASSLWGTGGQPQNTEAFF	TGCGCCAGCAGCTTGTGGGGGACAGGGGGTCAGCCCCAGAACACTGAAGCTTTCTTT
TRBJ1-4	TRBV27	once	.	CASRERSEKLFF	TGTGCCAGCAGAGAACGGTCAGAAAAACTGTTTTTT